The clone carrying this T cell receptor (beta chain) was seen a single time. Method: immunoSEQ multiplex PCR; TCRdb's copy keeps in-frame clones and lacks some. The data hold about 400,000 clones, with approximately 91% observed a single time. These data originate in a study of Ad26.COV2.S vaccination and SARS-CoV-2 variants. Germline V gene data show CDR1 as DFQATT and CDR2 as SNEGSKA (reference sequence). This CDR3 is 15 amino acids long. V dropped 3 bases and J dropped 0; count of bases not matched to a gene: 5. Treatment here: about 20 received Ad26.COV2.S at low or high dose, single or two shots; a few received placebo; per-sample allocation not given. Samples came from day 63 after the first vaccine or placebo injection. An Ad26 vector carrying the Wuhan-strain SARS-CoV-2 spike served as the vaccine.

The clonotype was recovered from a person between 18 and 60 years old who received the Ad26.COV2.S COVID-19 vaccine or a placebo. J is TRBJ2-3 and V is TRBV20-1, with TRBD2 matching 8 bases. Source: peripheral blood, taken in a trial of Ad26.COV2.S vaccine versus placebo. The CDR3 is CSASRSSGSTDTQYF. The CDR3 DNA is TGCAGTGCTAGTAGGTCTAGCGGGAGCACAGATACGCAGTATTTT.